The sequence of this T cell receptor beta chain was determined in a study of blood T cell repertoires in COVID-19. Overall study: Some COVID-19 samples were acute and others convalescent; all came from the United States, Italy and Spain. T cells, B-cell-depleted T cells, or PBMCs supplied cDNA or gDNA.

In the study's own analysis: Estimates of nucleated cell counts were drawn from the amplification of reference gene primers. The method was immunoSEQ multiplex PCR; TCRdb's version includes in-frame clones alone and lacks a portion of them. V and J calls plus clone size are reproduced from that table; the DNA served to infer D and trimming. This sample carries 130,000 to 150,000 clones, about 84% of them seen once, and the ten largest clones take around 6.8%. The CDR3 is 17 residues long. V shed 0 bases, J shed 0 bases, and the junction held 8 bases outside the gene matches. Germline V CDR1 and CDR2: SGHRS, YFSETQ.

The TCR was taken from a human donor in a cohort sampled during active COVID-19. Material: peripheral blood. The chain links TRBV5-1 to TRBJ1-1; 7 nucleotides align to TRBD1. The CDR3 loop reads CASSLGGRDSLNTEAFF. CDR3 nucleotides: TGCGCCAGCAGCTTGGGGGGGCGGGACAGCTTGAACACTGAAGCTTTCTTT.